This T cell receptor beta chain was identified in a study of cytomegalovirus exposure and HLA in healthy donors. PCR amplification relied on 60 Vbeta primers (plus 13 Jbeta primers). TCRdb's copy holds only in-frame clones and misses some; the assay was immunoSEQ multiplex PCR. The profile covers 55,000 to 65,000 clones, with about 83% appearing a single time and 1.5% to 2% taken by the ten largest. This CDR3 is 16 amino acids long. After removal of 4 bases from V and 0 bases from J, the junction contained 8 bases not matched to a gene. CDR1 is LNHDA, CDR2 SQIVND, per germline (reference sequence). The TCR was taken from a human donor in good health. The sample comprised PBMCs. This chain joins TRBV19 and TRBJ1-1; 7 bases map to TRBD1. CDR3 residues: CASSTVQGRMNTEAFF. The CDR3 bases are TGTGCCAGTAGTACGGTACAGGGGCGCATGAACACTGAAGCTTTCTTT.